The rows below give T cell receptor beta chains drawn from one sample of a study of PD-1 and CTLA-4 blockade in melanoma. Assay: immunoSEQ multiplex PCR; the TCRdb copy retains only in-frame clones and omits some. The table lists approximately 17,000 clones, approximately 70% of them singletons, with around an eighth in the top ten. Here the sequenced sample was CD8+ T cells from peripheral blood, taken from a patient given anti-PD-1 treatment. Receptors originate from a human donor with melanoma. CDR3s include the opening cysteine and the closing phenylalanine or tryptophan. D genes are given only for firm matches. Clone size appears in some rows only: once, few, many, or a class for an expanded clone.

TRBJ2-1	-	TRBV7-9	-	CASSLVRGNEQFF	TGTGCCAGCAGCTTAGTCAGGGGCAATGAGCAGTTCTTC
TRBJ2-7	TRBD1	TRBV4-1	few	CASSQRIGGQGVINEQYF	TGCGCCAGCAGCCAGAGAATTGGTGGACAGGGGGTAATCAACGAGCAGTACTTC
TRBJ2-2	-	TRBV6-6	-	CASSLRVSTGELFF	TGTGCCAGCAGTTTGAGGGTTTCGACCGGGGAGCTGTTTTTT
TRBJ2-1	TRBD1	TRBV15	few	CATSTGGSEQFF	TGTGCCACCTCGACAGGGGGCAGCGAGCAGTTCTTC
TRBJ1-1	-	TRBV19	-	CASSIAGQMNTEAFF	TGTGCCAGTAGTATAGCAGGACAGATGAACACTGAAGCTTTCTTT
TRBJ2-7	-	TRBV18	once	CASSPPSEQYF	TGTGCCAGCTCCCCCCCGTCCGAGCAGTACTTC
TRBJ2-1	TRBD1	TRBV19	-	CASSMGTGASSYNEQFF	TGTGCCAGTAGTATGGGGACAGGGGCCTCCTCTTACAATGAGCAGTTCTTC
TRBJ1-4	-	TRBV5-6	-	CASSGRQKSEKLFF	TGTGCCAGCAGCGGCAGACAGAAGAGTGAAAAACTGTTTTTT
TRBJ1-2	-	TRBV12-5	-	CASGLPPLHGYTF	TGTGCTAGTGGTTTGCCCCCACTCCATGGCTACACCTTC
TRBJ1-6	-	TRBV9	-	CASSVKGDGNSPLHF	TGTGCCAGCAGCGTAAAAGGGGATGGTAATTCACCCCTCCACTTT
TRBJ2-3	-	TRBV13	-	CASTWRGLSDTQYF	TGTGCCAGCACCTGGCGGGGGCTGTCAGATACGCAGTATTTT
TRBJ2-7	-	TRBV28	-	CASSPRADDYEQYF	TGTGCCAGCAGTCCCCGGGCGGATGACTACGAGCAGTACTTC
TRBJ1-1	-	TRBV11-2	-	CASSFVNTEAFF	TGTGCCAGCAGCTTCGTGAACACTGAAGCTTTCTTT
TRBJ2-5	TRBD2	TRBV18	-	CASSPSPGLAGEETQYF	TGTGCCAGCTCACCATCCCCGGGACTAGCGGGAGAAGAGACCCAGTACTTC
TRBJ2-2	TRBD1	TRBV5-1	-	CASSLVQGANTGELFF	TGCGCCAGCAGCTTGGTACAGGGGGCGAACACCGGGGAGCTGTTTTTT